These T cell receptor beta chains were read from a single sample in a study of shared clonotypes between healthy human individuals. Repertoires were generated with immunoSEQ multiplex PCR, while TCRdb's copy carries only in-frame clones and drops some. In the table there are about 2 million clones, approximately 95% of which are singletons. Sequencing used naive CD4+ T cells sorted from blood. These receptors came from a man aged 18 to 35 in good health. Both conserved end residues are part of each CDR3. The order of the fields is clone size, J gene, D gene, V gene, CDR3 DNA, CDR3 protein. The D gene is left open where the match is weak. Some rows have no size entry. The others give once, few or many, or a class for an expanded clone.

>.|TRBJ1-2|.|TRBV19
TGTGCCAGTAGTAGAACGGTAAACGGGGCCTATGGCTACACCTTC
CASSRTVNGAYGYTF
>.|TRBJ1-1|.|TRBV30
TGTGCCTGGGTGGGGCAACATCTGAACACTGAAGCTTTCTTT
CAWVGQHLNTEAFF
>.|TRBJ1-3|.|TRBV6-5
TGTGCCAGCAGTTATGAGGGCGGCTCTGGAAACACCATATATTTT
CASSYEGGSGNTIYF
>.|TRBJ1-1|.|TRBV6-6
TGTGCCAGCAGTTACGGGGGAACTGAAGCTTTCTTT
CASSYGGTEAFF
>.|TRBJ2-3|TRBD2|TRBV9
TGTGCCAGCAGCGTAGTCAGCGGGATTAGCACAGATACGCAGTATTTT
CASSVVSGISTDTQYF
>.|TRBJ2-7|.|TRBV18
TGTGCCAGCTCACCACGGAGAGTAACAGGGTCTGGCTACGAGCAGTACTTC
CASSPRRVTGSGYEQYF
>.|TRBJ1-2|.|TRBV10-2
TGCGCCAGCAGTGATACGGGGGCTGGATATGGCTACACCTTC
CASSDTGAGYGYTF
>.|TRBJ1-2|.|TRBV21-1
TGTGCCAGCACCCAAAGTCGGAGAAACCTCTATGGCTACACCTTC
CASTQSRRNLYGYTF
>.|TRBJ2-2|.|TRBV19
TGTGCCACTCGGGTGGGGATTTCCACCGGGGAGCTGTTTTTT
CATRVGISTGELFF
>.|TRBJ1-4|.|TRBV29-1
TGCAGCGTATTAACAGGGTTGGCTAATGAAAAACTGTTTTTT
CSVLTGLANEKLFF
>.|TRBJ1-6|.|TRBV5-6
TGTGCCAGCAGCTTCTCTACTACAGGGAACTATAATTCACCCCTCCACTTT
CASSFSTTGNYNSPLHF
>.|TRBJ2-7|.|TRBV6-5
TGTGCCAGCAGCGGCGCCAACTCCTACGAGCAGTACTTC
CASSGANSYEQYF
>.|TRBJ2-2|.|TRBV5-1
TGCGCCAGCAGCGCGTTTCAGGGGGGAACCGGGGAGCTGTTTTTT
CASSAFQGGTGELFF
>.|TRBJ1-5|.|TRBV7-7
TGTGCTAGCAGCCAAGATTTATTCGCGCCCCAGCATTTT
CASSQDLFAPQHF
>.|TRBJ1-4|TRBD1|TRBV5-1
TGCGCCAGCAGCTTGTTGACAGGGGAGGATGAAAAACTGTTTTTT
CASSLLTGEDEKLFF
>.|TRBJ2-5|TRBD2|TRBV2
TGTGCCAGCATTAAGAGCGGGGGAATGGAGACCCAGTACTTC
CASIKSGGMETQYF
>.|TRBJ1-4|.|TRBV18
TGTGCCAGCTCTCCGGGGATAACTAATGAAAAACTGTTTTTT
CASSPGITNEKLFF
>.|TRBJ1-2|TRBD1|TRBV28
TGTGCCAGCAGTTCAATGGGACAGCTCTATGGCTACACCTTC
CASSSMGQLYGYTF
>.|TRBJ1-3|.|TRBV29-1
TGCAGCGTTGAAGGGGCGGACTCTGGAAACACCATATATTTT
CSVEGADSGNTIYF
>.|TRBJ1-6|.|TRBV7-2
TGTGCCAGCAGCATCCTGAGCTCCTATAATTCACCCCTCCACTTT
CASSILSSYNSPLHF
>.|TRBJ2-7|TRBD1|TRBV6-1
TGTGCCAGCAGAAACAGGGGGGTGGCCTACGAGCAGTACTTC
CASRNRGVAYEQYF
>once|TRBJ2-2|.|TRBV2
TGTGCCAGCAGTCCCAGGATCGCCCCGAACACCGGGGAGCTGTTTTTT
CASSPRIAPNTGELFF
>.|TRBJ2-6|.|TRBV11-2
TGTGCCAGCTCTACTCAACGGGCCCGTGGCGGGTCTGGGGCCAACGTCCTGACTTTC
CASSTQRARGGSGANVLTF
>.|TRBJ2-2|.|TRBV4-1
TGCGCCAGCAGCCAAGATCCTGAGGTGGAGCTGTTTTTT
CASSQDPEVELFF
>.|TRBJ2-5|TRBD1|TRBV10-3
TGTGCCATCTGGGGACAGGGCGAGGAGACCCAGTACTTC
CAIWGQGEETQYF
>.|TRBJ1-2|.|TRBV4-1
TGCGCCAGCAGCCAGCGGACGGGGTATGGCTACACCTTC
CASSQRTGYGYTF
>.|TRBJ1-1|.|TRBV9
TGTGCCAGCAGCGGAGGGGTAGGGAAGAACACTGAAGCTTTCTTT
CASSGGVGKNTEAFF
>.|TRBJ2-5|TRBD1|TRBV4-1
TGCGCCAGCAGCCATCCGACAGGGGGCGTGAGGGAGACCCAGTACTTC
CASSHPTGGVRETQYF
>.|TRBJ2-5|.|TRBV5-4
TGTGCCAGCAGCTTGCCCGGGGAGCAGACCCAGTACTTC
CASSLPGEQTQYF
>once|TRBJ2-7|.|TRBV30
TGTGCCTGGAGTGGGCAGGGCTACGAGCAGTACTTC
CAWSGQGYEQYF
>.|TRBJ2-5|TRBD1|TRBV29-1
TGCAGCGCCCGCGCCGGGACAGGGGGAGAGACCCAGTACTTC
CSARAGTGGETQYF
>.|TRBJ1-2|.|TRBV19
TGTGCCAGTAGCAAACAGGGCCCCTATGGCTACACCTTC
CASSKQGPYGYTF
>.|TRBJ2-3|TRBD2|TRBV15
TGTGCCACCAGCAGTCCCGGACTAGTGGTGGATACGCAGTATTTT
CATSSPGLVVDTQYF
>.|TRBJ2-7|TRBD1|TRBV5-6
TGTGCCAGCAGCCCCGGGACAGGGGGCCCAAGAATCCACGAGCAGTACTTC
CASSPGTGGPRIHEQYF
>.|TRBJ2-2|TRBD2|TRBV4-3
TGCGCCAGCAGCCAAGTTTGGGGAGGGACCGGGGAGCTGTTTTTT
CASSQVWGGTGELFF
>.|TRBJ2-7|.|TRBV7-8
TGTGCCAGCTCCTTTAAAGGCGAGCAGTACTTC
CASSFKGEQYF
>.|TRBJ1-1|.|TRBV6-5
TGTGCCAGCACCCTGAAGGAGGGAATGAACACTGAAGCTTTCTTT
CASTLKEGMNTEAFF
>.|TRBJ1-5|.|TRBV7-2
TGTGCCAGCAGTCCAGATGGGATCAATCAGCCCCAGCATTTT
CASSPDGINQPQHF
>.|TRBJ1-1|.|TRBV18
TGTGCCAGCTCACCTAGCGGGAACACTGAAGCTTTCTTT
CASSPSGNTEAFF
>.|TRBJ1-5|.|TRBV6-1
TGTGCCAGCAGTGTACAGGGCGAGCCCCAGCATTTT
CASSVQGEPQHF
>.|TRBJ2-2|TRBD2|TRBV29-1
TGCAGCGTTGGAATAGCGGGGGGTGGCGCCGGGGAGCTGTTTTTT
CSVGIAGGGAGELFF
>.|TRBJ2-1|.|TRBV30
TGTGCCTGGAGTGACCGGGCCCAAGGTTGGGAGCAGTTCTTC
CAWSDRAQGWEQFF
>.|TRBJ2-1|.|TRBV29-1
TGCAGCGGGGTAACTCAGGGGAATGAGCAGTTCTTC
CSGVTQGNEQFF
>.|TRBJ1-5|TRBD1|TRBV5-1
TGCGCCAGCAGCCAGGGGACAGCAAATCAGCCCCAGCATTTT
CASSQGTANQPQHF
>once|TRBJ2-5|.|TRBV20-1
TGCAGTGCACCCATTGAGACCCAGTACTTC
CSAPIETQYF
>.|TRBJ1-4|.|TRBV6-1
TGTGCCAGCAGTGAAGGCCAGGGTAACGAAAAACTGTTTTTT
CASSEGQGNEKLFF
>.|TRBJ1-2|.|TRBV6-5
TGTGCCAGCAGGGGCATCCGAGTTTATGGCTACACCTTC
CASRGIRVYGYTF
>.|TRBJ2-3|.|TRBV10-1
TGCGCCAGCAGCCGGACGGCTGGGACAGATACGCAGTATTTT
CASSRTAGTDTQYF
>.|TRBJ2-1|TRBD1|TRBV6-6
TGTGCCAGTGAACGACAGGGGTCGAATGAGCAGTTCTTC
CASERQGSNEQFF